A single T cell receptor (beta chain) is shown here with its context. This sample is drawn from a study of neoadjuvant anti-PD-1 for oral cavity cancer. CDR1 MNHEY and CDR2 SMNVEV come from the germline V gene (reference sequence). With 6 bases removed from V and 1 base from J, the gap between germline ends came to 22 bases. The CDR3 sequence is 17 residues long. The repertoire was sequenced with immunoSEQ multiplex PCR; TCRdb's copy has only in-frame clones and lacks some. The table records tens of thousands of clones, about four fifths of them present only once. These newly diagnosed stage II-IVA oral cavity squamous cell carcinoma patients had no prior systemic or radiation treatment.

The rearrangement links TRBV27 to TRBJ2-7; D might be TRBD1 or TRBD2, each matching 5 bases. The source of this sequence is a person aged 35-80 years with oral cavity squamous cell carcinoma. The material was PBMCs, obtained before nivolumab (anti-PD-1) treatment. CDR3 region: CASSQVGVTTRSYEQYF. The CDR3 coding sequence is TGTGCCAGCAGCCAAGTAGGGGTCACCACTAGATCCTACGAGCAGTACTTC.